This T cell receptor beta chain appears in the sequencing data of a study of identical twins. Turning to this clonotype: Its antigen is not identified. At one end, the junction sequence differs from germline, possibly due to a read error.

CDR3 size: 12 residues. Germline-derived CDR1 and CDR2 are MNHEY and SVGAGI. Template switching created a universal primer site, and the cDNA included unique molecular identifiers. TCRdb fed the 5' RACE reads into MiXCR, producing one record per CDR3 protein. The table lists 1.5 million or so distinct CDR3 sequences, less than 40% of them singletons. The study's findings and limits: Models predicted less out-of-frame TCR alpha sharing in monozygotic twins than was found.

The sample consisted of cord blood. The V gene is TRBV6-5, the J gene TRBJ2-1, with D possibly TRBD2 on 6 matching bases. The TCR comes from a newborn girl in good health. The CDR3 sequence: CASSSDYNELYF. The CDR3 DNA reads TGTGCCAGCAGTTCGGACTACAATGAGCTGTACTTC.